These 22 T cell receptor beta chains were sequenced from one sample in a study of shared clonotypes between healthy human individuals. Sequencing used immunoSEQ multiplex PCR; TCRdb keeps in-frame clones, though not all of them. Among about 520,000 clones, about 78% were seen once, and the ten largest hold more than 10%. The sample was PBMCs. The receptors shown here come from a woman in her forties in good health. Some clones in this sample may be carry-over from other donors' samples.

A few counts support this clone. This chain joins TRBV28 and TRBJ1-5; D uncertain. V lost 4 bases and J 2 bases, leaving 9 bases between the germline ends. CDR1 MDHEN and CDR2 SYDVKM come from the germline V gene. CDR3 length equals 14 residues. The CDR3 loop is CASSSNLRNQPQHF. The CDR3 bases are TGTGCCAGCAGTTCGAATTTACGCAATCAGCCCCAGCATTTT.

CDR3 coding DNA: TGTGCCAGCAGTAGGGAGCACCAAGAGACCCAGTACTTC. Residues: CASSREHQETQYF. The gene calls are TRBV7-2 and TRBJ2-5; a weak D match, TRBD2 (5 bases). Germline-derived CDR1 and CDR2 are SGHTA and FQGNSA. V lost 6 bases and J 0 bases, leaving 8 bases between the germline ends. The CDR3 totals 13 residues.

This clone was seen a few times. V gene TRBV29-1 combines with J gene TRBJ1-5; 12 nucleotides line up with TRBD1. The CDR3 sequence is 14 residues long. Germline V CDR1 and CDR2: SQVTM, ANQGSEA. V dropped 7 bases and J dropped 3; count of bases not matched to a gene: 4. The CDR3 nucleotides read TGCAGCGCAGGGACAGGGGGCTTCAATCAGCCCCAGCATTTT. Protein product: CSAGTGGFNQPQHF.

This chain connects TRBV7-2 to TRBJ2-7; 9 nucleotides align to TRBD2. The trim removed 6 bases at V and 0 bases at J, leaving 6 bases unmatched. The length of the CDR3 is 15 residues. CDR1 is SGHTA and CDR2 is FQGNSA in the germline V gene. CDR3: CASRPKLAGSYEQYF. CDR3 nucleotide sequence: TGTGCCAGCAGACCCAAACTAGCGGGCTCCTACGAGCAGTACTTC.

This clone was detected only once. J is TRBJ1-4 and V is TRBV28, with TRBD1 identical over 12 bases. Germline V gene data show CDR1 as MDHEN and CDR2 as SYDVKM. J lost 4 bases, V lost 4 bases, and 10 bases had no gene match. The CDR3 totals 18 residues. The CDR3, as DNA: TGTGCCAGCAGTTACCGGGACAGGGGGCGTAGCGTTAATGAAAAACTGTTTTTT. Its protein product is CASSYRDRGRSVNEKLFF.

The chain carries TRBV25-1 and TRBJ2-3; D ambiguous. Per germline, CDR1 MGHDK and CDR2 SYGVNS. This CDR3 contains 11 residues. With 4 bases removed from V and 4 bases from J, the gap between germline ends came to 3 bases. The CDR3: CASSVPDTQYF. DNA for the CDR3: TGTGCCAGCAGTGTCCCAGATACGCAGTATTTT.

V is TRBV28 and J is TRBJ2-7; 8 bases are shared with TRBD1. J was trimmed by 5 bases and V by 5 bases; bases with no gene match: 8. Germline V CDR1 and CDR2: MDHEN, SYDVKM. The length of the CDR3 is 14 residues. In DNA form, the CDR3 reads TGTGCCAGCAGTCTAGGACAGGGCAGGGACGAGCAGTACTTC. It is translated as CASSLGQGRDEQYF.

In this sample, this clone turned up a few times. The rearrangement links TRBV9 to TRBJ2-1, with a weak D call TRBD1 (5 bases). Germline assignment: CDR1 SGDLS and CDR2 YYNGEE. This CDR3 comprises 12 residues. Trimming cost V 3 bases and J 9 bases, with 10 bases left between them. CDR3 protein: CASSEGMSEQFF. As DNA, the CDR3 is TGTGCCAGCAGCGAGGGGATGAGTGAGCAGTTCTTC.

The chain recombines TRBV6-5 with TRBJ2-5, with TRBD1 identical over 7 bases. The CDR3 spans 16 residues. V shed 0 bases and J 8 bases; nucleotides not matched to a gene: 12. Per germline, CDR1 MNHEY and CDR2 SVGAGI. CDR3 sequence reads: CASSYSRYARGSTQYF. CDR3 DNA: TGTGCCAGCAGTTACTCGAGATATGCCAGGGGGTCCACCCAGTACTTC.

The V and J genes are TRBV7-3 and TRBJ2-5, with 8 nucleotides matching TRBD1. V shed 4 bases and J 5 bases; nucleotides not matched to a gene: 9. Germline V CDR1 and CDR2: SGHTA, FQGTGA. This CDR3 contains 15 residues. The CDR3 loop is CASSSGGSRAETQYF. The CDR3 region has the DNA TGTGCCAGCAGCTCAGGGGGCTCTCGAGCCGAGACCCAGTACTTC.

This clone was observed once. The J gene is TRBJ2-3, the V gene TRBV19; 8 nucleotides agree with TRBD2. Germline V CDR1 and CDR2: LNHDA, SQIVND (reference sequence). The CDR3 runs 16 residues. Unmatched junction bases numbered 14, after V lost 9 bases and J lost 3 bases. CDR3 sequence: CASSTGGAAWTDTQYF. The CDR3 DNA sequence: TGTGCCAGCTCCACGGGGGGGGCCGCCTGGACAGATACGCAGTATTTT.

J is TRBJ1-4 and V is TRBV18; tentatively, D is TRBD1 (6 bases). The CDR3 is 15 amino acids. Trimming removed 0 bases from V and 7 bases from J, with 12 bases in between. CDR1 and CDR2 (germline): KGHSH, LQKENI. CDR3 coding DNA: TGTGCCAGCTCACCACCAGTCCAGGGGAGTGAAAAACTGTTTTTT. This sequence encodes CASSPPVQGSEKLFF.

The V call is TRBV29-1, the J call TRBJ2-7, with a possible D match to TRBD1 (6 bases). The CDR3 length is 11 residues. Germline V gene data show CDR1 as SQVTM and CDR2 as ANQGSEA. V was trimmed by 2 bases and J by 12 bases, leaving 14 bases between them. Here the CDR3 DNA reads TGCAGCGTTGAATTGAGCCAGGGGAGGTACTTC. The encoded protein is CSVELSQGRYF.

This rearrangement joins TRBV6-5 to TRBJ2-7, with 9 bases identical to TRBD1. Germline-derived CDR1 and CDR2 are MNHEY and SVGAGI. The CDR3 is 13 residues long. Unmatched junction bases numbered 2, after V lost 2 bases and J lost 6 bases. As DNA, the CDR3 is TGTGCCAGCAGTTACGGGACAGGGAGCGAGCAGTACTTC. Encoded protein: CASSYGTGSEQYF.

This chain links TRBV6-1 with TRBJ1-2; the D is unclear. Trimming removed 4 bases at V and 0 bases at J, with 6 bases between. The CDR3 runs to 13 residues. Germline V gene sequence: CDR1 MNHNS, CDR2 SASEGT. The CDR3 nucleotides are TGTGCCAGCAGTGTGATAGCTAACTATGGCTACACCTTC. Translation gives CASSVIANYGYTF.

V gene TRBV6-6 combines with J gene TRBJ2-2; D unclear. Germline V CDR1 and CDR2: MNHNY, SVGAGI (reference sequence). The CDR3 consists of 12 residues. V lost 5 bases and J lost 6, with 7 bases in between. The CDR3 spells CASSRSSGELFF. In DNA form, the CDR3 reads TGTGCCAGCAGTCGTAGCTCCGGGGAGCTGTTTTTT.

The chain has TRBV18 and TRBJ2-3, with TRBD1 matching 9 bases. The CDR3 is 14 residues long. Germline V lookup: CDR1 KGHSH, CDR2 LQKENI. Losses at the gene ends were 4 bases for V and 6 bases for J; bases not matched to a gene: 5. CDR3 protein: CASSQQGAPDTQYF. The CDR3 bases are TGTGCCAGCTCACAACAGGGGGCTCCGGATACGCAGTATTTT.

J is TRBJ2-2 and V is TRBV7-9; no clear D gene. Trimming stripped 5 bases from V and 1 base from J, with 11 bases between. CDR3 length equals 15 residues. Germline assignment: CDR1 SEHNR and CDR2 FQNEAQ (reference sequence). CDR3: CASSPTFLNTGELFF. The CDR3 nucleotides read TGTGCCAGCAGCCCCACGTTTCTGAACACCGGGGAGCTGTTTTTT.

The rearrangement joins TRBV19 to TRBJ1-5; D gene unclear. The germline CDR1 and CDR2 sequences are LNHDA and SQIVND (reference sequence). The germline V and J ends were trimmed by 3 bases and 6 bases, with 15 bases remaining between them. This CDR3 comprises 15 residues. This chain's CDR3 is CASSIMDIASQPQHF. The CDR3 bases are TGTGCCAGTAGTATTATGGATATAGCGAGTCAGCCCCAGCATTTT.

This clone showed up just once. The chain carries TRBV15 and TRBJ2-3, with 12 bases identical to TRBD2. The trim removed 0 bases at V and 5 bases at J, leaving 3 bases unmatched. The CDR3 is 16 amino acids. CDR1 LNHNV and CDR2 YYDKDF come from the germline V gene (reference sequence). This CDR3 reads CATSRDEGLAGDTQYF. The CDR3 coding sequence is TGTGCCACCAGCAGAGATGAGGGACTAGCGGGAGATACGCAGTATTTT.

This clone has a handful of counts. V is TRBV5-1 and J is TRBJ2-3; 10 nucleotides match TRBD1. V dropped 6 bases and J dropped 4; count of bases not matched to a gene: 5. CDR3 size: 14 residues. Germline loops: CDR1 SGHRS, CDR2 YFSETQ. CDR3 DNA sequence: TGCGCCAGCACCGACAGGGGGCGGGCAGATACGCAGTATTTT. This codes for CASTDRGRADTQYF.

In its sample, this clone was seen once. V gene TRBV5-8 combines with J gene TRBJ2-5; TRBD1 agrees at 8 bases. CDR1 is SGHTS, CDR2 YDEGEE, per germline. V was clipped by 0 bases and J by 5 bases; unmatched bases: 6. CDR3 length: 15 amino acids. As DNA, the CDR3 is TGTGCCAGCAGCTTGGGTCAGGGGGCGGCTGAGACCCAGTACTTC. As protein: CASSLGQGAAETQYF.